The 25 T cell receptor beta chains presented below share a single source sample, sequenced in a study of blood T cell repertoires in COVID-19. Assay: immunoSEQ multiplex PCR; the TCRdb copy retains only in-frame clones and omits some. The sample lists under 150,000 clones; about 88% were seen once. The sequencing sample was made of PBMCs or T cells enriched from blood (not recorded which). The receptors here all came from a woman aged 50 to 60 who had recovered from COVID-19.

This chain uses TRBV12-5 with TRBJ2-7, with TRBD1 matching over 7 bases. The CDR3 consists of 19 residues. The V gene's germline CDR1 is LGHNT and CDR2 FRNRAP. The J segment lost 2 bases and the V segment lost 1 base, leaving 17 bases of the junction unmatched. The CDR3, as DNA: TGTGCTAGTGGTTTGGCCCCAAACCCAACAGGGGCGAACCCCTACGAGCAGTACTTC. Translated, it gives CASGLAPNPTGANPYEQYF. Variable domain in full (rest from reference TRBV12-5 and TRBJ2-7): DARVTQTPRHKVTEMGQEVTMRCQPILGHNTVFWYRQTMMQGLELLAYFRNRAPLDDSGMPKDRFSAEMPDATLATLKIQPSEPRDSAVYFCASGLAPNPTGANPYEQYFGPGTRLTVT.

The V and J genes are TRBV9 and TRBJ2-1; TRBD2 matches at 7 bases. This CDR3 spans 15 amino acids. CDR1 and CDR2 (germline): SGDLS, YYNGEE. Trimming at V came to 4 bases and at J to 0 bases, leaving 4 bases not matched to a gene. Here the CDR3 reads CASSLRGISYNEQFF. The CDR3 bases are TGTGCCAGCAGCCTGCGGGGGATCTCCTACAATGAGCAGTTCTTC. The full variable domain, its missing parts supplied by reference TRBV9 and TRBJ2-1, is DSGVTQTPKHLITATGQRVTLRCSPRSGDLSVYWYQQSLDQGLQFLIQYYNGEERAKGNILERFSAQQFPDLHSELNLSSLELGDSALYFCASSLRGISYNEQFFGPGTRLTVL.

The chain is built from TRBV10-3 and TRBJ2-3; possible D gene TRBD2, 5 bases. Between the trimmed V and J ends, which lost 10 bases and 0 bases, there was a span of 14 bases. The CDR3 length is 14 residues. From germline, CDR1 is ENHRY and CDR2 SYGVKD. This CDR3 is CATQRTFSTDTQYF. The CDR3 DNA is TGTGCCACCCAACGGACTTTTAGCACAGATACGCAGTATTTT.

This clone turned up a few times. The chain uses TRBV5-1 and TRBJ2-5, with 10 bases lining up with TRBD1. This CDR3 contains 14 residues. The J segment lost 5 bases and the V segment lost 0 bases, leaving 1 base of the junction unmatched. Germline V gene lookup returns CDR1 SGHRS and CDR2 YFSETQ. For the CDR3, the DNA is TGCGCCAGCAGCTTGGGGGACAGGGGTGAGACCCAGTACTTC. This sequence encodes CASSLGDRGETQYF.

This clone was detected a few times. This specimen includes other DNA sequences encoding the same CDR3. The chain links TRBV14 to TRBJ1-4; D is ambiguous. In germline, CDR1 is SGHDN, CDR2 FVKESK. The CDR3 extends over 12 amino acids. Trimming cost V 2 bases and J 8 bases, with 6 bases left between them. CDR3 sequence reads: CASSQNSEKLFF. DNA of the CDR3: TGTGCCAGCAGCCAAAATTCGGAAAAACTGTTTTTT. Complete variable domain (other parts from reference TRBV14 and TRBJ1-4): EAGVTQFPSHSVIEKGQTVTLRCDPISGHDNLYWYRRVMGKEIKFLLHFVKESKQDESGMPNNRFLAERTGGTYSTLKVQPAELEDSGVYFCASSQNSEKLFFGSGTQLSVL.

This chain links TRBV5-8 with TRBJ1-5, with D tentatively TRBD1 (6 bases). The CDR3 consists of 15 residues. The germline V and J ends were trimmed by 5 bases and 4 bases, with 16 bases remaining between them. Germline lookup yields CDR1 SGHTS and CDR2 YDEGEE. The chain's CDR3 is CASRSTTGPNQPQHF. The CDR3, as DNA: TGTGCCAGCAGATCCACTACAGGGCCAAATCAGCCCCAGCATTTT.

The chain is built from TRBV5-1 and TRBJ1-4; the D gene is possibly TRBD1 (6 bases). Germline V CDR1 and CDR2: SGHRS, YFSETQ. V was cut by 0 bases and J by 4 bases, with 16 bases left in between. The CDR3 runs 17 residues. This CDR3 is CASSLAYPGAGNEKLFF. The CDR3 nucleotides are TGCGCCAGCAGCTTGGCCTACCCAGGGGCTGGTAATGAAAAACTGTTTTTT.

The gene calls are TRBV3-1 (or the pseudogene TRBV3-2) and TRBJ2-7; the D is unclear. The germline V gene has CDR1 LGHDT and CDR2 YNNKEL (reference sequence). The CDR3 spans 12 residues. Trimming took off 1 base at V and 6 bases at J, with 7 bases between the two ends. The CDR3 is CASSQAFPEQYF. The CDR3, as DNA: TGTGCCAGCAGCCAAGCATTCCCCGAGCAGTACTTC.

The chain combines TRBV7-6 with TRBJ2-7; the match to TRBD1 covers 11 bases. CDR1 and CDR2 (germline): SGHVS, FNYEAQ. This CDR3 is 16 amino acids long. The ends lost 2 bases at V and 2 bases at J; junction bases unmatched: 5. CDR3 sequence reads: CASSLTGTGGTYEQYF. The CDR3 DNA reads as TGTGCCAGCAGCTTAACCGGGACAGGGGGAACCTACGAGCAGTACTTC.

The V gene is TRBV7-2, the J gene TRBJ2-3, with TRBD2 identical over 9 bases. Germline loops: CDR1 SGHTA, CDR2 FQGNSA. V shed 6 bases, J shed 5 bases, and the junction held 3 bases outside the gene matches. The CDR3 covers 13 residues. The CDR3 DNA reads TGTGCCAGCAGTTTTAGCGGGGGAGATACGCAGTATTTT. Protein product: CASSFSGGDTQYF.

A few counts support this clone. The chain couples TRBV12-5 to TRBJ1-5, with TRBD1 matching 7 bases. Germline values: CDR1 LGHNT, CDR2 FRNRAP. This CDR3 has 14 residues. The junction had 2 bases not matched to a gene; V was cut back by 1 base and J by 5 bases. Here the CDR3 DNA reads TGTGCTAGTGGTTTGGACAGGGGTGATCAGCCCCAGCATTTT. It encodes CASGLDRGDQPQHF.

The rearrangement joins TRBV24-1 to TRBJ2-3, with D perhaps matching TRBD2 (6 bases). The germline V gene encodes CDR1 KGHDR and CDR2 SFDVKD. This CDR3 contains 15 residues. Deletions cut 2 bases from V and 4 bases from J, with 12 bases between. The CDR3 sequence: CATSDYVGGSDTQYF. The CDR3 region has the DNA TGTGCCACCAGTGATTATGTCGGGGGTTCAGATACGCAGTATTTT.

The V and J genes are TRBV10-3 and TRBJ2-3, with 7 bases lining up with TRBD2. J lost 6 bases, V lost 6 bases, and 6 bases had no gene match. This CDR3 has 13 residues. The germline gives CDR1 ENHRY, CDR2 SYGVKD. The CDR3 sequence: CAIRGLGTDTQYF. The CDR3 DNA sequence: TGTGCCATCAGAGGACTAGGTACCGATACGCAGTATTTT.

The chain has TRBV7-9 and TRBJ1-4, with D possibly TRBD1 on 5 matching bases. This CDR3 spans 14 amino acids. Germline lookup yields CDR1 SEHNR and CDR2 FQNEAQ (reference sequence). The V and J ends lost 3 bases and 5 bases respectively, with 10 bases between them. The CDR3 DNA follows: TGTGCCAGCAGCTTCACGGGGGGAAATGAAAAACTGTTTTTT. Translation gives CASSFTGGNEKLFF.

The CDR3 here is CASSPGLAGGFQETQYF. CDR3 bases: TGTGCCAGCTCACCGGGTCTAGCGGGGGGATTTCAAGAGACCCAGTACTTC. The gene calls are TRBV18 and TRBJ2-5; 11 nucleotides line up with TRBD2. With V trimmed by 3 bases and J by 2 bases, 8 bases remained unmatched. In germline, CDR1 is KGHSH, CDR2 LQKENI. This CDR3 is built from 17 residues.

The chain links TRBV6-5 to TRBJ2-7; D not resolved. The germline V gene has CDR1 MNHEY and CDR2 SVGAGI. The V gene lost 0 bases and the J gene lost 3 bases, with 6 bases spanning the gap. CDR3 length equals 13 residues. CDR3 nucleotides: TGTGCCAGCAGTTACTCCGTAGACTACGAGCAGTACTTC. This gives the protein CASSYSVDYEQYF.

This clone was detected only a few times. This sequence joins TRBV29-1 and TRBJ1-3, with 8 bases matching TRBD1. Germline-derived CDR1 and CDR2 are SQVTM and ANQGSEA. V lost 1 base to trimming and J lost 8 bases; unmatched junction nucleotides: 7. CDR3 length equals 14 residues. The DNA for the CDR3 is TGCAGCGTTGAAGCCCCGGACAGGGTGGACACCATATATTTT. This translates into CSVEAPDRVDTIYF.

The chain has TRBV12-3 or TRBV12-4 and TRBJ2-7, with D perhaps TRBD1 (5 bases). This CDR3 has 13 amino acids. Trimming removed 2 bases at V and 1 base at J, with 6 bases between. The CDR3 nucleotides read TGTGCCAGCAGTTTACAGGGATCCTACGAGCAGTACTTC. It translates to CASSLQGSYEQYF.

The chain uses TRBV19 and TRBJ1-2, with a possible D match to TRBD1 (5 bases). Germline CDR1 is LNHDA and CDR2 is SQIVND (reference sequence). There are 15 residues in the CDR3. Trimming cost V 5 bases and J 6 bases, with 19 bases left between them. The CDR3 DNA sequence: TGTGCCAGTAGTTCCCCCGGGCAGGGCGGGGATGGCTACACCTTC. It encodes CASSSPGQGGDGYTF. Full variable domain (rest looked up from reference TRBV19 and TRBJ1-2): DGGITQSPKYLFRKEGQNVTLSCEQNLNHDAMYWYRQDPGQGLRLIYYSQIVNDFQKGDIAEGYSVSREKKESFPLTVTSAQKNPTAFYLCASSSPGQGGDGYTFGSGTRLTVV.

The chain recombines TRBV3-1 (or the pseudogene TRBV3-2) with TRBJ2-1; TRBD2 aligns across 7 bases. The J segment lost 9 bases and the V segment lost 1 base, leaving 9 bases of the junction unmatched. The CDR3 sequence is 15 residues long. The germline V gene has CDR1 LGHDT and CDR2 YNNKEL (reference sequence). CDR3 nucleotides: TGTGCCAGCAGCCAAGGGGGGGGGAGGTCGAGTGAGCAGTTCTTC. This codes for CASSQGGGRSSEQFF.

Here the CDR3 DNA reads TGTGCCAGCTCACCATCCAGTGATTGGGCACTGTTTTTT. Its translation: CASSPSSDWALFF. The rearrangement joins TRBV18 to TRBJ1-4; D not certain. Deletions cut 2 bases from V and 13 bases from J, with 14 bases between. Per the germline V gene, CDR1 is KGHSH and CDR2 is LQKENI. The CDR3 contains 13 residues.

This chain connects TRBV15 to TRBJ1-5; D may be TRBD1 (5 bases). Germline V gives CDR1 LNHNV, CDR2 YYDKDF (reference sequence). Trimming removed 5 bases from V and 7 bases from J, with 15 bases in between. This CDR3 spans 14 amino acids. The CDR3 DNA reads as TGTGCCACCAGCTCGGGAGGGGCGGGGCAGCCCCAGCATTTT. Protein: CATSSGGAGQPQHF. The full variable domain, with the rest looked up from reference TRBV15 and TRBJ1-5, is DAMVIQNPRYQVTQFGKPVTLSCSQTLNHNVMYWYQQKSSQAPKLLFHYYDKDFNNEADTPDNFQSRRPNTSFCFLDIRSPGLGDTAMYLCATSSGGAGQPQHFGDGTRLSIL.

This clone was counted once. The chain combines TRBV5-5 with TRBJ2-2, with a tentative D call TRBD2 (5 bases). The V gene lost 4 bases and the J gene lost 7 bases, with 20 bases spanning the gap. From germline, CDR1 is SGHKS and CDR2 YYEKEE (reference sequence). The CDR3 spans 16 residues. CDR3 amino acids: CASSPTTSIVIGELFF. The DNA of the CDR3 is TGTGCCAGCAGCCCCACAACTAGTATAGTTATCGGGGAGCTGTTTTTT. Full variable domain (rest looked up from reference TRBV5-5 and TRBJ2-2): DAGVTQSPTHLIKTRGQQVTLRCSPISGHKSVSWYQQVLGQGPQFIFQYYEKEERGRGNFPDRFSARQFPNYSSELNVNALLLGDSALYLCASSPTTSIVIGELFFGEGSRLTVL.

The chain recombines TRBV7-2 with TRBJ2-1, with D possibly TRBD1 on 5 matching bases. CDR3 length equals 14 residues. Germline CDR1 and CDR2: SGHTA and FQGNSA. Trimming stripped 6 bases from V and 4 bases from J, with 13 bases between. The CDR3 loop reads CASSSPGWYNEQFF. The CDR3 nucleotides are TGTGCCAGCAGTTCCCCAGGGTGGTACAATGAGCAGTTCTTC.

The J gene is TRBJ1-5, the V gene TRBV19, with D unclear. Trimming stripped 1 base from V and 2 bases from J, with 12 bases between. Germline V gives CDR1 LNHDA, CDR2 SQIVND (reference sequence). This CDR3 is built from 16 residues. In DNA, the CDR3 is TGTGCCAGTAGTATAGTAGGAGGGCGAGGCAATCAGCCCCAGCATTTT. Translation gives CASSIVGGRGNQPQHF.